This TCR beta chain came from a study of post-analysis software for immune sequencing data. Study as a whole: The study covered relapsing-remitting, secondary progressive and progressive-relapsing courses of multiple sclerosis. Broader study findings: The study found TRBV5-6, TRBV5-1 and TRBV20-1 among about five TRBV segments more frequent in patients than controls.

Unique molecular identifiers featured in each of the TCR beta cDNA libraries. Input populations of 1 to 10 million T cells gave rise to approximately 500,000 cDNA molecules. In TCRdb, the PCR reads were re-called with MiXCR into one record per CDR3 protein. The sample consists of roughly 800,000 distinct CDR3 sequences, under 60% of them appearing once. CDR3 length: 14 residues. V lost 8 bases and J lost 6, with 20 bases in between. The V gene's germline CDR1 is SNHLY and CDR2 FYNNEI. A word on this clonotype: Antigen specificity is unknown.

The chain employs TRBV2 and TRBJ2-7; tentatively, D is TRBD1 or TRBD2 (5 bases each). The clonotype comes from a girl between 10 and 17 years old with multiple sclerosis. The material sequenced was blood. DNA of the CDR3: TGTGCCAGCCTCACATCCGGGGCTAGGGGCGAGCAGTACTTC. Translated: CASLTSGARGEQYF. The full variable domain, completed using reference TRBV2 and TRBJ2-7, is EPEVTQTPSHQVTQMGQEVILRCVPISNHLYFYWYRQILGQKVEFLVSFYNNEISEKSEIFDDQFSVERPDGSNFTLKIRSTKLEDSAMYFCASLTSGARGEQYFGPGTRLTVT.